These 32 T cell receptor beta chains originate from one sample sequenced in a study of blood T cells in healthy people across ages. The second PCR ran roughly 6 to 11 cycles with a sample-barcoded 5' primer and J-beta primers. In TCRdb, the 5' RACE reads were re-called with MiXCR into one record per CDR3 protein. The table records 850,000 to 1,000,000 distinct CDR3 sequences, roughly 50% of them present only once. The sample comprised blood. These receptors all come from a woman aged 60 to 75 in good health.

This clonotype was counted only a few times. The V gene is TRBV6-6, the J gene TRBJ2-7; D is possibly TRBD2 (6 bases). From germline, CDR1 is MNHNY and CDR2 SVGAGI (reference sequence). Trimming pared 2 bases from V and 6 bases from J, leaving 11 bases between. This CDR3 is 13 amino acids long. DNA of the CDR3: TGTGCCAGCAGTTACCGGGGGTTTGTCGAGCAGTACTTC. Its protein product is CASSYRGFVEQYF.

This clonotype was counted a few times. The chain couples TRBV6-6 to TRBJ1-2; 8 nucleotides match TRBD1. Trimming at V came to 6 bases and at J to 4 bases, leaving 7 bases not matched to a gene. CDR1 is MNHNY, CDR2 SVGAGI, per germline (reference sequence). CDR3 length: 14 amino acids. CDR3: CASRPSTGAYGYTF. CDR3 in DNA: TGTGCCAGCAGACCGTCGACAGGGGCCTATGGCTACACCTTC.

This clonotype was observed a few times. As DNA, the CDR3 is TGTGCCAGCAGTTACGTCGGACAAAGTAGTAATGAGCAGTTCTTC. The encoded protein is CASSYVGQSSNEQFF. This sequence joins TRBV6-5 and TRBJ2-1; D perhaps matches TRBD1 (5 bases). CDR3 size: 15 residues. From germline, CDR1 is MNHEY and CDR2 SVGAGI. V was shortened by 2 bases and J by 7 bases, with 15 bases between the two germline ends.

The genes are TRBV6-2 or TRBV6-3 and TRBJ1-1, with D hard to call. Germline V gene sequence: CDR1 MNHEY, CDR2 SVGEGT. The CDR3 spans 14 residues. V was cut by 5 bases and J by 5 bases, with 15 bases left in between. The CDR3 loop reads CASSDVPMGTEAFF. Here the CDR3 DNA reads TGTGCCAGCAGTGATGTTCCCATGGGGACTGAAGCTTTCTTT.

The V gene is TRBV27, the J gene TRBJ2-3; 11 nucleotides align to TRBD2. Germline V gene data show CDR1 as MNHEY and CDR2 as SMNVEV (reference sequence). Trimming cost V 7 bases and J 0 bases; bases outside gene matches: 6. The CDR3 loop spans 16 amino acids. The CDR3 DNA is TGTGCCAGCACCCGGCGGACTAGCGGGAGCACAGATACGCAGTATTTT. It translates to CASTRRTSGSTDTQYF.

For the CDR3, the DNA is TGTGCCACAACGACTGGTGTAGAGCAGTACTTC. This translates into CATTTGVEQYF. The chain is built from TRBV10-3 and TRBJ2-7; D remains ambiguous. This CDR3 spans 11 amino acids. V dropped 10 bases and J dropped 7 bases, with 14 bases sitting between them. Germline values: CDR1 ENHRY, CDR2 SYGVKD.

The CDR3 region has the DNA TGCAGTGCCCGAGAGGTCCTAGCGGGAGCGGTGGAGACCCAGTACTTC. Its translation is CSAREVLAGAVETQYF. This chain links TRBV20-1 with TRBJ2-5; 10 nucleotides align to TRBD2. Unmatched junction bases numbered 15, after V lost 6 bases and J lost 5 bases. This CDR3 contains 16 residues. CDR1 DFQATT and CDR2 SNEGSKA come from the germline V gene (reference sequence).

The gene calls are TRBV30 and TRBJ2-1, with 7 bases fitting TRBD1. J lost 6 bases, V lost 3 bases, and 11 bases had no gene match. CDR1 and CDR2 (germline): GTSNPN, SVGIG (reference sequence). This CDR3 comprises 15 residues. The CDR3 nucleotides read TGTGCCTGGAGCAGCAGGGGGATATCTTCCAATGAGCAGTTCTTC. This codes for CAWSSRGISSNEQFF. Together with reference TRBV30 and TRBJ2-1, the CDR3 gives the full variable domain: SQTIHQWPATLVQPVGSPLSLECTVEGTSNPNLYWYRQAAGRGLQLLFYSVGIGQISSEVPQNLSASRPQDRQFILSSKKLLLSDSGFYLCAWSSRGISSNEQFFGPGTRLTVL.

The chain combines TRBV4-3 with TRBJ2-1; D is uncertain. Matching the DNA end better, TRBJ2-7 makes the J call doubtful. The germline CDR1 and CDR2 sequences are LGHNA and YSLEER. CDR3 length: 14 residues. CDR3 in amino acids: CASSQHSSYNEQYF. The CDR3 nucleotides are TGCGCCAGCAGCCAGCACAGTTCCTACAATGAGCAGTACTTC.

This clonotype was detected only a few times. The chain is built from TRBV7-2 and TRBJ1-6; TRBD1 aligns across 8 bases. This CDR3 is 14 amino acids long. J lost 6 bases, V lost 6 bases, and 4 bases had no gene match. Germline assignment: CDR1 SGHTA and CDR2 FQGNSA. The CDR3 here is CASRRQGLNSPLHF. As DNA, the CDR3 is TGTGCCAGCAGAAGACAGGGGCTTAATTCACCCCTCCACTTT.

The chain combines TRBV20-1 with TRBJ2-7; D gene ambiguous. Germline V gives CDR1 DFQATT, CDR2 SNEGSKA (reference sequence). CDR3 length: 15 residues. V was clipped by 6 bases and J by 6 bases, with 24 bases between them. CDR3 region: CSAALWAPKALEQYF. DNA of the CDR3: TGCAGTGCAGCCCTCTGGGCGCCTAAGGCTCTCGAGCAGTACTTC.

The sample holds a few counts of this clonotype. The chain is built from TRBV11-2 and TRBJ2-4; either TRBD1 or TRBD2 may supply D (5 bases each). V dropped 8 bases and J dropped 7 bases, with 24 bases sitting between them. The CDR3 has 16 amino acids. CDR1 is SGHAT and CDR2 is FQNNGV in the germline V gene. The CDR3 coding sequence is TGTGCCAGCGGCCAAAAACCGGGGCAGGTGGGGAACATTCAGTACTTC. Its translation is CASGQKPGQVGNIQYF.

This clonotype turned up a few times. The rearrangement uses TRBV4-1 and TRBJ2-3, with 7 bases fitting TRBD2. This CDR3 spans 16 amino acids. V lost 1 base and J lost 1; bases outside the gene matches: 5. Germline lookup yields CDR1 MGHRA and CDR2 YSYEKL. The CDR3 DNA reads as TGCGCCAGCAGCCAAGGCGGGGGTCTAGGCACAGATACGCAGTATTTT. It translates to CASSQGGGLGTDTQYF.

This chain connects TRBV6-5 to TRBJ2-7; no clear D. The V end lost 2 bases, the J end lost 7 bases, and 12 bases lay between the germline ends. Per the germline V gene, CDR1 is MNHEY and CDR2 is SVGAGI. This CDR3 is 13 amino acids long. The CDR3 spells CASSYEGRNEQYF. The CDR3, as DNA: TGTGCCAGCAGTTACGAAGGTAGGAATGAGCAGTACTTC.

The chain is built from TRBV6-2 or TRBV6-3 and TRBJ2-7, with 11 bases lining up with TRBD2. CDR3 length equals 15 residues. V lost 6 bases, J lost 3 bases, and 7 bases stayed unmatched. Germline V gene sequence: CDR1 MNHEY, CDR2 SVGEGT. CDR3 DNA sequence: TGTGCCAGCAGAAAACTAGCGGGGGAAATCTACGAGCAGTACTTC. Translating it yields CASRKLAGEIYEQYF.

V usage is TRBV10-3 and J usage is TRBJ1-6, with D hard to call. Germline-derived CDR1 and CDR2 are ENHRY and SYGVKD. With 7 bases removed from V and 0 bases from J, the gap between germline ends came to 10 bases. The CDR3 contains 15 residues. The CDR3 bases are TGTGCCATCAAAGGGTTGAGCTCCTATAATTCACCCCTCCACTTT. As protein: CAIKGLSSYNSPLHF.

The sample holds one count of this clonotype. The J gene is TRBJ1-1, the V gene TRBV28, with D possibly being TRBD1 (5 bases). The CDR3 is made up of 15 amino acids. Germline lookup yields CDR1 MDHEN and CDR2 SYDVKM. Trimming left V 6 bases short and J 5 bases short, with 19 bases between. The CDR3: CASRGEGKGVTEAFF. Here the CDR3 DNA reads TGTGCCAGCAGGGGGGAGGGGAAAGGGGTTACTGAAGCTTTCTTT.

In its sample, this clonotype was seen a few times. The J gene is TRBJ2-5, the V gene TRBV29-1, with D perhaps assigned TRBD1 or TRBD2 (5 bases each). CDR3 length: 12 amino acids. Germline lookup yields CDR1 SQVTM and CDR2 ANQGSEA. CDR3 region: CGARWGGETQYF. The CDR3 coding sequence is TGCGGCGCTCGCTGGGGCGGGGAGACCCAGTACTTC. Filled out from reference TRBV29-1 and TRBJ2-5, the complete variable domain reads SAVISQKPSRDICQRGTSLTIQCQVDSQVTMMFWYRQQPGQSLTLIATANQGSEATYESGFVIDKFPISRPNLTFSTLTVSNMSPEDSSIYLCGARWGGETQYFGPGTRLLVL.

This sequence joins TRBV9 and TRBJ1-1; 7 bases match TRBD1. From germline, CDR1 is SGDLS and CDR2 YYNGEE. The CDR3 consists of 15 residues. Losses at the gene ends were 0 bases for V and 5 bases for J; bases not matched to a gene: 7. The CDR3 sequence: CASSVVADRETEAFF. The CDR3 region has the DNA TGTGCCAGCAGCGTAGTAGCCGACAGGGAAACTGAAGCTTTCTTT.

This clonotype has only a few counts. CDR3 DNA sequence: TGCAGTGCCCCCGACGGAGGGAAAAACATTCAGTACTTC. The encoded protein is CSAPDGGKNIQYF. The chain carries TRBV20-1 and TRBJ2-4, with D possibly being TRBD2 (6 bases). The V gene's germline CDR1 is DFQATT and CDR2 SNEGSKA (reference sequence). Trimming stripped 6 bases from V and 4 bases from J, with 13 bases between. CDR3 length equals 13 residues.

In this sample, this clonotype turned up a few times. The V and J genes are TRBV20-1 and TRBJ2-7; TRBD2 aligns across 11 bases. The CDR3 runs 15 residues. The V and J ends lost 6 bases and 4 bases, in that order; junction bases with no gene match: 11. Germline V gives CDR1 DFQATT, CDR2 SNEGSKA (reference sequence). The CDR3 region has the DNA TGCAGTGCCATTAGCGGGAGGGACATTAGGTACGAGCAGTACTTC. This codes for CSAISGRDIRYEQYF.

V and J are TRBV3-1 and TRBJ2-5; 7 bases are shared with TRBD2. The CDR3 is made up of 14 amino acids. V lost 5 bases, J lost 3 bases, and 6 bases stayed unmatched. Germline-derived CDR1 and CDR2 are LGHDT and YNNKEL (reference sequence). The CDR3 DNA is TGTGCCAGCAGCGTAACGGGGGGTGAAGAGACCCAGTACTTC. This sequence encodes CASSVTGGEETQYF.

The table lists this clonotype with many counts. The chain is built from TRBV29-1 and TRBJ2-1; 10 bases are shared with TRBD1. V lost 1 base and J lost 4; bases outside the gene matches: 1. From germline, CDR1 is SQVTM and CDR2 ANQGSEA. The CDR3 has 14 residues. CDR3 DNA: TGCAGCGTTGAAGGGGACAGGGGATACAATGAGCAGTTCTTC. Translated, it gives CSVEGDRGYNEQFF.

The chain uses TRBV4-3 and TRBJ2-1; 13 bases are a match to TRBD2. Trimming cost V 2 bases and J 8 bases; bases outside gene matches: 12. The CDR3 is 18 amino acids. Germline values: CDR1 LGHNA, CDR2 YSLEER. The CDR3: CASSQYPGLAGPVDEQFF. In nucleotides, the CDR3 is TGCGCCAGCAGCCAATATCCGGGACTAGCGGGGCCCGTCGATGAGCAGTTCTTC.

This clonotype was observed a handful of times. The chain links TRBV4-3 to TRBJ2-7, with D possibly matching TRBD2 (6 bases). V was pared by 1 base and J by 3 bases, with 7 bases between. Germline CDR1 reads LGHNA; CDR2 reads YSLEER. This CDR3 is 13 amino acids long. The CDR3 region is CASSQAGDYEQYF. CDR3 sequence (DNA): TGCGCCAGCAGCCAAGCGGGAGACTACGAGCAGTACTTC.

For the CDR3, the DNA is TGTGCCAGCAGCTCGGGGACTAGCGGAGTGGGCACAGATACGCAGTATTTT. It is translated as CASSSGTSGVGTDTQYF. The chain joins TRBV11-2 to TRBJ2-3, with 11 bases lining up with TRBD2. The CDR3 has 17 residues. Germline values: CDR1 SGHAT, CDR2 FQNNGV. V lost 4 bases, J lost 1 base, and 7 bases stayed unmatched.

This clonotype was picked up a small number of times. This chain connects TRBV4-1 to TRBJ2-4, with a possible D match to TRBD1 (7 bases). This CDR3 has 15 residues. CDR1 and CDR2 from the germline V gene are MGHRA and YSYEKL. V shed 4 bases and J shed 10 bases, with 20 bases lying between them. The DNA for the CDR3 is TGCGCCAGCAGCCGAGGGGGGACAGAGGGCCATATTCAGTACTTC. This gives the protein CASSRGGTEGHIQYF.

V is TRBV20-1 and J is TRBJ2-7, with 12 bases aligning to TRBD2. The J call could be wrong; TRBJ2-5 is a better fit for the DNA end. Germline-derived CDR1 and CDR2 are DFQATT and SNEGSKA (reference sequence). The CDR3 covers 14 residues. The CDR3 here is CSARGGLAGETQYF. The CDR3 DNA reads as TGCAGTGCTAGGGGGGGACTAGCGGGAGAGACCCAGTACTTC.

This clonotype is a singleton in its sample. The V call is TRBV24-1, the J call TRBJ2-3; 8 bases agree with TRBD2. V trimming: 3 bases; J trimming: 2 bases; junction bases outside the gene matches: 9. The CDR3 is 17 amino acids. CDR1 and CDR2 (germline): KGHDR, SFDVKD. The CDR3 DNA is TGTGCCACCAGTGATAACCTAATAGCGGGGCCCACAGATACGCAGTATTTT. Its protein product is CATSDNLIAGPTDTQYF.

This chain uses TRBV20-1 with TRBJ2-1; 12 bases match TRBD2. The germline gives CDR1 DFQATT, CDR2 SNEGSKA (reference sequence). CDR3 length: 13 residues. J gave up 10 bases and V 6 bases, and 7 bases lay outside the gene matches. The CDR3 DNA is TGCAGTGCCCTGACTAGCGGGAGCTACGAGCAGTTCTTC. This encodes CSALTSGSYEQFF.

The chain has TRBV5-1 and TRBJ1-5; unclear D gene. The CDR3 sequence is 14 residues long. With 5 bases removed from V and 3 bases from J, the gap between germline ends came to 12 bases. Germline CDR1 is SGHRS and CDR2 is YFSETQ. CDR3 in amino acids: CASSPLDPNQPQHF. The CDR3 bases are TGCGCCAGCAGTCCGCTTGATCCCAATCAGCCCCAGCATTTT.

The chain combines TRBV2 with TRBJ1-5, with 7 bases that match TRBD1. CDR3 length: 15 amino acids. Germline CDR1 reads SNHLY; CDR2 reads FYNNEI. V gave up 4 bases and J gave up 7 bases; unmatched junction bases: 10. The CDR3 is CASSVTTGIGQPQHF. The CDR3 nucleotides are TGTGCCAGCAGTGTAACGACAGGGATCGGACAGCCCCAGCATTTT.